A single T cell receptor (beta chain) is shown here with its context. Its antigen is undetermined. The CDR3 contains 14 residues. V was trimmed by 3 bases and J by 4 bases, leaving 10 bases between them. Germline lookup yields CDR1 SGHTA and CDR2 FQGNSA. The data stem from a study of T cell responses to AZD1222 COVID-19 vaccine. Study-level points and caveats: Possibly, clonal diversity was underestimated; donors were largely white British and included more females. CD4 TCRs associated with vaccination spanned spike, dominating at 160-218 and 743-854. Repertoire samples came only from after the peak T cell response.

The table came from immunoSEQ multiplex PCR; TCRdb's copy has only in-frame clones and leaves some out. The sample lists roughly 50,000 clones, around three quarters occurring once. The TCR was taken from an adult in good health. This specimen consisted of peripheral blood, obtained on day 0 of AZD1222 vaccination. V is TRBV7-2 and J is TRBJ1-5, with no clear D. The CDR3 nucleotides read TGTGCCAGCAGCTTTACGGGTCCGAATCAGCCCCAGCATTTT. Its protein is CASSFTGPNQPQHF.